The clone carrying this TCR beta chain is medium-sized. Its antigen remains unidentified. None of the patients had undergone any treatment ahead of thyroid surgery. These data come from a study of metastatic and nonmetastatic thyroid tumors. Study background: Repertoire comparison spanned blood and tumor or nodule tissue of malignant and benign thyroid patients.

Methods used by the authors: Across clinicopathological groups, CDR3 differences served as the basis for building a distant-metastasis classifier for papillary thyroid cancer. TCRdb reprocessed the PCR reads using MiXCR. For this entry, the V and J calls and clone size follow TCRdb and not the study's own pipeline. The repertoire holds 24,000 or so clones, with approximately 11% as singletons. V dropped 8 bases and J dropped 5; count of bases not matched to a gene: 11. This CDR3 has 15 amino acids. Germline values: CDR1 MNHNS, CDR2 SASEGT. Study-level results: The reported finding was significantly higher TCR beta diversity in malignant thyroid tumors relative to benign nodules, in blood and tumor.

V and J are TRBV6-1 and TRBJ2-1, with 8 bases that match TRBD2. The sequence was collected from a female donor with papillary thyroid cancer or a benign thyroid nodule (not recorded which). Some clones in this sample may be carry-over from other donors' samples. Sequencing was carried out using blood. In DNA, the CDR3 is TGTGCCAGCCGCAGGAGGCGGGAGGCCAACAATGAGCAGTTCTTC. Translation gives CASRRRREANNEQFF.